This T cell receptor beta chain was identified during a study of control samples from healthy donors and cancer patients. Germline V gene data show CDR1 as LNHNV and CDR2 as YYDKDF (reference sequence). The CDR3 has 15 amino acids. V lost 3 bases to trimming and J lost 4 bases, with 16 bases between them. This clone showed up just a few times. This sample includes further DNA sequences coding for the same CDR3. TCRdb keeps only in-frame clones here, not all; method: immunoSEQ multiplex PCR. The table records 90,000 to 110,000 clones, 80% to 90% of them present only once. The V gene is TRBV15, the J gene TRBJ2-7, with D maybe TRBD2 (6 bases). Sequenced material: blood. This TCR derives from a woman aged 45-65 years in good health. In nucleotides, the CDR3 is TGTGCCACCAGCAGCCCGGGACTCCGGGAGTACGAGCAGTACTTC. The encoded protein is CATSSPGLREYEQYF.